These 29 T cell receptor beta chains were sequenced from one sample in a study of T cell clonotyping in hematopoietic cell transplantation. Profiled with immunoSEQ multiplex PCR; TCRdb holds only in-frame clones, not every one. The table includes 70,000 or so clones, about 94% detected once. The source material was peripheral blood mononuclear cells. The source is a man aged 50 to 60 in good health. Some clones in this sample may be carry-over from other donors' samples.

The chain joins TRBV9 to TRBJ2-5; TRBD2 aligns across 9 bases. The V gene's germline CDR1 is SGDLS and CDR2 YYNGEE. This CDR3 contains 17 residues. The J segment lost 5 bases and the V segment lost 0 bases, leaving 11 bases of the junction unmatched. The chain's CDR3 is CASSVGERGGAWETQYF. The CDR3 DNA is TGTGCCAGCAGCGTAGGAGAACGCGGGGGGGCGTGGGAGACCCAGTACTTC. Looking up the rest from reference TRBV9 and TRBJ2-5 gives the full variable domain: DSGVTQTPKHLITATGQRVTLRCSPRSGDLSVYWYQQSLDQGLQFLIQYYNGEERAKGNILERFSAQQFPDLHSELNLSSLELGDSALYFCASSVGERGGAWETQYFGPGTRLLVL.

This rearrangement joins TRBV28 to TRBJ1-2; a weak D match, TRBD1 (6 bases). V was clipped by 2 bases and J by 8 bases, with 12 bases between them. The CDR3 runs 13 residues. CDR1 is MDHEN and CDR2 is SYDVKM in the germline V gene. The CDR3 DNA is TGTGCCAGCAGTTTACAGGGGCAAACGGGCTACACCTTC. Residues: CASSLQGQTGYTF.

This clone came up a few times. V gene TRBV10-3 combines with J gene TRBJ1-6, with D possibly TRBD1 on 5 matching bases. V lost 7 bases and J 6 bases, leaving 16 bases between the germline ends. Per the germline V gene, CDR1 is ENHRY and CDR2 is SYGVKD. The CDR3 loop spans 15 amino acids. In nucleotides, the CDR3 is TGTGCCATCACCGAGGGACCTCGCGTTAATTCACCCCTCCACTTT. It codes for CAITEGPRVNSPLHF.

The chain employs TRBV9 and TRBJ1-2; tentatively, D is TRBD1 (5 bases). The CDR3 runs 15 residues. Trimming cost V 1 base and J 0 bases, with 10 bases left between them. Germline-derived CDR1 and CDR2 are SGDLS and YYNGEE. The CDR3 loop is CASSVKSGPNYGYTF. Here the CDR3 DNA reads TGTGCCAGCAGCGTAAAGTCAGGGCCTAACTATGGCTACACCTTC.

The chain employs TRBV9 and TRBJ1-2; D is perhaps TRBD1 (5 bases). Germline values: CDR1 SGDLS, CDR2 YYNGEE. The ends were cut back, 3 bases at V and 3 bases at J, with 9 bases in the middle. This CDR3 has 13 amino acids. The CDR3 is CASSARVDYGYTF. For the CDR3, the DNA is TGTGCCAGCAGCGCCAGGGTTGACTATGGCTACACCTTC. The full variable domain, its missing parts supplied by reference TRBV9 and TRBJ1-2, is DSGVTQTPKHLITATGQRVTLRCSPRSGDLSVYWYQQSLDQGLQFLIQYYNGEERAKGNILERFSAQQFPDLHSELNLSSLELGDSALYFCASSARVDYGYTFGSGTRLTVV.

The CDR3 spells CASSSWTEAFF. In nucleotides, the CDR3 is TGTGCCAGCAGTTCGTGGACTGAAGCTTTCTTT. The J gene is TRBJ1-1, the V gene TRBV27, with D unresolved. The germline gives CDR1 MNHEY, CDR2 SMNVEV (reference sequence). The length of the CDR3 is 11 residues. Deletions cut 4 bases from V and 5 bases from J, with 5 bases between.

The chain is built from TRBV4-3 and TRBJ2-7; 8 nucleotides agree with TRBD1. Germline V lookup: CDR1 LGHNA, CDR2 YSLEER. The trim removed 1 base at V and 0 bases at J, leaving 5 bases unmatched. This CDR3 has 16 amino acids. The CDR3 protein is CASSQVSGQDSYEQYF. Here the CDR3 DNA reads TGCGCCAGCAGCCAAGTCTCGGGACAGGACTCCTACGAGCAGTACTTC.

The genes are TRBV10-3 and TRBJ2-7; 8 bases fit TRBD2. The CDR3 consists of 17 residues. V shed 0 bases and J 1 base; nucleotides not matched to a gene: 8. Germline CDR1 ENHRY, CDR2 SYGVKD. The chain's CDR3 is CAISESRLARGSYEQYF. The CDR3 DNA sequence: TGTGCCATCAGTGAGTCCAGACTAGCGAGGGGGTCCTACGAGCAGTACTTC.

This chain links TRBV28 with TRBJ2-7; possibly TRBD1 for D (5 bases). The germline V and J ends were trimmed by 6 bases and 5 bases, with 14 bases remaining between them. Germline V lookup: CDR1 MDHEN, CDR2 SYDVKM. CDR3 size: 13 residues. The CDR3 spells CASSRQPANEQYF. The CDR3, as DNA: TGTGCCAGCAGCCGACAGCCGGCGAACGAGCAGTACTTC.

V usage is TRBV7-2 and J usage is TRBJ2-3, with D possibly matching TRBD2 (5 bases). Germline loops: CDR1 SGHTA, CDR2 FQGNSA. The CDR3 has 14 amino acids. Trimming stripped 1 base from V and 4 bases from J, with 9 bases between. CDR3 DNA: TGTGCCAGCAGCTTAGTTGGGAGCTCAGATACGCAGTATTTT. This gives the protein CASSLVGSSDTQYF.

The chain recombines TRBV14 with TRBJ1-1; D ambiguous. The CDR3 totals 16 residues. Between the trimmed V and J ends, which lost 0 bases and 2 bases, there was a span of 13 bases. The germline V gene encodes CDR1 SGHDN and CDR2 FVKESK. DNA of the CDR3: TGTGCCAGCAGCCAAGATCTTGGGGAGACCAACACTGAAGCTTTCTTT. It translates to CASSQDLGETNTEAFF.

The CDR3 bases are TGTGCCTGGACCAACTTGGGGAGGGAAGAGACCCAGTACTTC. Protein sequence: CAWTNLGREETQYF. The chain uses TRBV30 and TRBJ2-5, with TRBD2 matching over 7 bases. This CDR3 comprises 14 residues. The ends lost 4 bases at V and 3 bases at J; junction bases unmatched: 8. Germline CDR1 GTSNPN, CDR2 SVGIG (reference sequence).

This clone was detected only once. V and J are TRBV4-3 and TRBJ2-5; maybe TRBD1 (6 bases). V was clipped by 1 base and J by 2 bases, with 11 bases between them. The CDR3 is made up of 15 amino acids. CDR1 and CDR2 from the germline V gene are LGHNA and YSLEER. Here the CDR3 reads CASSQGTAKQETQYF. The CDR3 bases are TGCGCCAGCAGCCAAGGGACAGCTAAGCAAGAGACCCAGTACTTC.

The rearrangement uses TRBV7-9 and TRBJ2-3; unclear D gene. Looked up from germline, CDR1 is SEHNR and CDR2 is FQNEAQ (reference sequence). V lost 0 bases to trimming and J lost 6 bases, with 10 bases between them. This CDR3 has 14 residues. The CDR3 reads CASSLAQTVDTQYF. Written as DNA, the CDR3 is TGTGCCAGCAGCTTAGCTCAGACGGTGGATACGCAGTATTTT.

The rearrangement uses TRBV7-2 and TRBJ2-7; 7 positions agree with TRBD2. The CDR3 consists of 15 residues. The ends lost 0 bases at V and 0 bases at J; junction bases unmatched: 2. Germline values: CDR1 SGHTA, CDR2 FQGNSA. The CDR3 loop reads CASSLAGGSSYEQYF. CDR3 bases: TGTGCCAGCAGCTTAGCGGGAGGGTCCTCCTACGAGCAGTACTTC.

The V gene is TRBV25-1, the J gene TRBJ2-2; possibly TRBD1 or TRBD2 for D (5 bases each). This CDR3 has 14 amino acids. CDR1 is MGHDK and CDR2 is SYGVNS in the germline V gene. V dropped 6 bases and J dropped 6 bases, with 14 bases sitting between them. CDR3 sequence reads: CASSRDGGPGELFF. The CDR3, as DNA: TGTGCCAGCAGCCGGGACGGCGGTCCCGGGGAGCTGTTTTTT.

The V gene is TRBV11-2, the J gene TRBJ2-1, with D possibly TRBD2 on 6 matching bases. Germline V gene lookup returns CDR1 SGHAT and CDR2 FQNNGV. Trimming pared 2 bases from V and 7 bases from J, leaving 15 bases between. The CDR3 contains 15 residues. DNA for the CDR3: TGTGCCAGCAGCTTAATGGGGGGTGGGCAGAATGAGCAGTTCTTC. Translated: CASSLMGGGQNEQFF.

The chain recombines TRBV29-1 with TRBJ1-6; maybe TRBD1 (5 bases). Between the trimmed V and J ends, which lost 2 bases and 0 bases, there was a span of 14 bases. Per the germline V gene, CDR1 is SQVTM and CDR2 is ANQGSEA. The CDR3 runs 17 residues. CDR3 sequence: CSVETHNRSSYNSPLHF. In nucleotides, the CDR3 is TGCAGCGTTGAAACCCACAACAGGAGCTCCTATAATTCACCCCTCCACTTT.

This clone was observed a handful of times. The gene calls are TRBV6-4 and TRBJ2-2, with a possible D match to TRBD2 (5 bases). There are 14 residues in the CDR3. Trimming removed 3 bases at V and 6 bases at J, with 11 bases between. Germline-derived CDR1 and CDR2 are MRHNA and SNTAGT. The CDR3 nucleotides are TGTGCCAGCAGTGATGGCCTAGCCGCCGGGGAGCTGTTTTTT. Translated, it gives CASSDGLAAGELFF.

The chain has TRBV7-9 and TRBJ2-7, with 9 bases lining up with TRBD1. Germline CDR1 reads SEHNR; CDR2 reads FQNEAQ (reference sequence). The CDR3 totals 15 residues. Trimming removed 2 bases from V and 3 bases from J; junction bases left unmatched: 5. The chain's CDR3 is CASSLSRDRDYEQYF. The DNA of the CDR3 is TGTGCCAGCAGCTTATCGAGGGACAGGGACTACGAGCAGTACTTC.

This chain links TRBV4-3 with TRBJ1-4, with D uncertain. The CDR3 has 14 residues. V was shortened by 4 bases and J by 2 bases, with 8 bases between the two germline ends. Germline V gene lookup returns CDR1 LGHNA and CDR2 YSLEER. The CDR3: CASSLIGTNEKLFF. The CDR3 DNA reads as TGCGCCAGCAGCCTTATTGGTACTAATGAAAAACTGTTTTTT.

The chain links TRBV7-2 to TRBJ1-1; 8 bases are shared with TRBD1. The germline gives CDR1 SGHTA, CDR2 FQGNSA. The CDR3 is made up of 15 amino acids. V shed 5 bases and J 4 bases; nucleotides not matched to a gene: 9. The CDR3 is CASSPGQGAVTEAFF. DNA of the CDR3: TGTGCCAGCAGCCCAGGACAGGGCGCAGTCACTGAAGCTTTCTTT.

CDR3 DNA sequence: TGTGCCAGCAGTGTCGGCGGGGGGGCATCAGATACGCAGTATTTT. Translation gives CASSVGGGASDTQYF. The gene calls are TRBV2 and TRBJ2-3; 9 bases agree with TRBD2. The CDR3 is made up of 15 amino acids. CDR1 is SNHLY, CDR2 FYNNEI, per germline. The V segment lost 4 bases and the J segment 4 bases; nucleotides outside the gene matches: 6.

CDR3: CASSLEQLANTGELFF. CDR3 nucleotide sequence: TGCGCCAGCAGCTTGGAACAGCTCGCGAACACCGGGGAGCTGTTTTTT. V gene TRBV5-1 combines with J gene TRBJ2-2; D is ambiguous. V shed 0 bases and J shed 0 bases, with 9 bases lying between them. This CDR3 has 16 amino acids. From germline, CDR1 is SGHRS and CDR2 YFSETQ.

The CDR3, as DNA: TGTGCCAGTAGTCCCATCGTTCAGTCGATTAGCAATCAGCCCCAGCATTTT. Translation gives CASSPIVQSISNQPQHF. The chain carries TRBV19 and TRBJ1-5; no clear D. The CDR3 totals 17 residues. The V gene's germline CDR1 is LNHDA and CDR2 SQIVND (reference sequence). V lost 5 bases and J 0 bases, leaving 17 bases between the germline ends.

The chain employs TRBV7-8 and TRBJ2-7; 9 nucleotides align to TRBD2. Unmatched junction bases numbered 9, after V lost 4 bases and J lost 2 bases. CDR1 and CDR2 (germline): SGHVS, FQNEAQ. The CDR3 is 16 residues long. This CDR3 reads CASSSVRAGGPYEQYF. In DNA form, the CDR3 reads TGTGCCAGCAGCTCCGTCAGGGCGGGAGGGCCCTACGAGCAGTACTTC. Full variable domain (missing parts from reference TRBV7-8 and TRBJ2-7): GAGVSQSPRYKVAKRGQDVALRCDPISGHVSLFWYQQALGQGPEFLTYFQNEAQLDKSGLPSDRFFAERPEGSVSTLKIQRTQQEDSAVYLCASSSVRAGGPYEQYFGPGTRLTVT.

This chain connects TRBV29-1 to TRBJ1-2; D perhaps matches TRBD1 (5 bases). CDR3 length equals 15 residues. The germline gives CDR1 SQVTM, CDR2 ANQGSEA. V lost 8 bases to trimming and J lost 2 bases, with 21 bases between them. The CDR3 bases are TGCAGCACAGCTCGGAGGACACCGGAAAACTATGGCTACACCTTC. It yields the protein CSTARRTPENYGYTF.

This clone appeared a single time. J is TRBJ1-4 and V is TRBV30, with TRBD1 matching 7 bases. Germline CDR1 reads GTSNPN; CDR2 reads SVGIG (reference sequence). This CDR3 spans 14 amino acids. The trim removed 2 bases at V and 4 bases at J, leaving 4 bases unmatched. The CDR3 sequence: CAWSRQGGNEKLFF. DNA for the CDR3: TGTGCCTGGAGTCGGCAGGGGGGTAATGAAAAACTGTTTTTT. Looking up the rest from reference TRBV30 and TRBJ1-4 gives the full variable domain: SQTIHQWPATLVQPVGSPLSLECTVEGTSNPNLYWYRQAAGRGLQLLFYSVGIGQISSEVPQNLSASRPQDRQFILSSKKLLLSDSGFYLCAWSRQGGNEKLFFGSGTQLSVL.

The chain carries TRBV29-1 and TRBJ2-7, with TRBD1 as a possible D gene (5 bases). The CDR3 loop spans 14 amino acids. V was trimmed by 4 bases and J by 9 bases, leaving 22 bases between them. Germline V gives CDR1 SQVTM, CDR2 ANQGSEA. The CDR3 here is CSVGAPGFESGQYF. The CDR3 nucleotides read TGCAGCGTTGGGGCCCCAGGGTTTGAGTCCGGGCAGTACTTC.